This TCR beta chain was sequenced for a study of technical replicates of blood from several donors. Sequencing used immunoSEQ multiplex PCR; TCRdb keeps in-frame clones, though not all of them. The sample yields 65,000 to 80,000 clones, under 99% seen once. Sequences were obtained from T cells isolated from PBMCs. The TCR sequence derives from a human donor in good health.

The CDR3 sequence is CASSLGRERETDTQYF. The CDR3 region has the DNA TGTGCCAGCAGCTTGGGGCGTGAAAGAGAAACAGATACGCAGTATTTT. V is TRBV6-4 and J is TRBJ2-3; D may be TRBD1 (5 bases). The CDR3 contains 16 residues. Trimming removed 6 bases from V and 3 bases from J, with 19 bases in between. Germline lookup yields CDR1 MRHNA and CDR2 SNTAGT.